Shown below are 27 T cell receptor beta chains from a single sample sequenced in a study of identical twins. TCRdb reprocessed the 5' RACE reads with MiXCR, giving one entry per CDR3 protein. The repertoire holds approximately 700,000 distinct CDR3 sequences, around 6.1% seen once, with about 1.8% in the top ten. The material sequenced was naive T cells sorted from blood. These receptors were obtained from a man aged 18 to 30 in good health.

This clonotype was observed at least ten times. This chain connects TRBV27 to TRBJ1-4, with TRBD1 as a possible D gene (6 bases). The V end was cut by 6 bases, the J end by 7 bases, with 18 bases between. Per the germline V gene, CDR1 is MNHEY and CDR2 is SMNVEV (reference sequence). CDR3 length equals 15 residues. The CDR3 DNA sequence: TGTGCCAGCAGGGCCTACAGGGTGAAGGGTGAAAAACTGTTTTTT. This codes for CASRAYRVKGEKLFF.

The sample holds many counts of this clonotype. The V call is TRBV28, the J call TRBJ1-5, with 11 bases matching TRBD1. The CDR3 loop spans 16 amino acids. After removal of 10 bases from V and 1 base from J, the junction contained 9 bases not matched to a gene. Germline V gene lookup returns CDR1 MDHEN and CDR2 SYDVKM. In DNA form, the CDR3 reads TGTGCCATCAACAAGGACAGGGGGCTAAGCAATCAGCCCCAGCATTTT. Translation gives CAINKDRGLSNQPQHF.

This clonotype was seen only a few times. The genes are TRBV20-1 and TRBJ2-5; D perhaps matches TRBD2 (6 bases). The germline V and J ends were trimmed by 3 bases and 9 bases, with 17 bases remaining between them. CDR1 and CDR2 from the germline V gene are DFQATT and SNEGSKA (reference sequence). The CDR3 is 13 amino acids. This chain's CDR3 is CSASPGTSLSQYF. CDR3 bases: TGCAGTGCTAGCCCCGGGACTTCGCTCTCCCAGTACTTC.

This clonotype was observed a few times. The chain uses TRBV28 and TRBJ2-1; the D is unclear. From germline, CDR1 is MDHEN and CDR2 SYDVKM. The CDR3 runs 11 residues. V was trimmed by 8 bases and J by 5 bases, leaving 7 bases between them. CDR3: CASLEDNEQFF. CDR3 coding DNA: TGTGCCAGCTTGGAAGACAATGAGCAGTTCTTC.

The J gene is TRBJ2-3, the V gene TRBV5-6, with unresolved D. Trimming cost V 0 bases and J 7 bases, with 12 bases left between them. Germline V gene sequence: CDR1 SGHDT, CDR2 YYEEEE. The CDR3 is 14 residues long. Here the CDR3 reads CASSLGPLLNTQYF. In DNA form, the CDR3 reads TGTGCCAGCAGCTTGGGGCCCCTCCTAAATACGCAGTATTTT.

The rearrangement uses TRBV11-1 and TRBJ2-6, with 8 bases that match TRBD1. CDR1 and CDR2 (germline): SGHAT, FQDESV (reference sequence). CDR3 length: 18 residues. V lost 5 bases and J lost 2; bases outside the gene matches: 11. CDR3 in amino acids: CASSEGDRTAAGANVLTF. The CDR3 DNA sequence: TGTGCCAGCAGCGAAGGGGACAGGACGGCCGCTGGGGCCAACGTCCTGACTTTC.

About this clonotype itself: A much larger clone sits a single nucleotide away, making a read error possible. V usage is TRBV6-6 and J usage is TRBJ1-2; D is unclear. The length of the CDR3 is 13 residues. Germline lookup yields CDR1 MNHNY and CDR2 SVGAGI (reference sequence). The CDR3 bases are TGTGCCAGCACCGCCGGGCCCCTGGGAGGCTACAACTTC. Its protein product is CASTAGPLGGYNF.

The rearrangement links TRBV20-1 to TRBJ2-1; tentative D call: TRBD2 (6 bases). Trimming shortened V by 3 bases and J by 9 bases, and 9 bases separated the two germline ends. In germline, CDR1 is DFQATT, CDR2 SNEGSKA (reference sequence). The length of the CDR3 is 11 residues. CDR3 protein: CSASRETEQFF. In nucleotides, the CDR3 is TGCAGTGCTAGCCGGGAGACTGAGCAGTTCTTC.

This clonotype was found many times. This chain's CDR3 is CASSQSIPGGIGYTF. The CDR3 region has the DNA TGTGCCAGCAGTCAATCTATCCCAGGGGGGATCGGCTACACCTTC. This chain links TRBV27 with TRBJ1-2; the match to TRBD1 covers 7 bases. The CDR3 covers 15 residues. Germline CDR1 is MNHEY and CDR2 is SMNVEV (reference sequence). The V gene end was trimmed by 5 bases and the J gene end by 8 bases; junction bases not matched to a gene: 14.

The sample holds many counts of this clonotype. The genes are TRBV4-2 and TRBJ2-1, with TRBD2 matching over 8 bases. CDR1 LGHNA and CDR2 YNFKEQ come from the germline V gene. Trimming cost V 4 bases and J 5 bases; bases outside gene matches: 10. This CDR3 is 16 amino acids long. DNA for the CDR3: TGTGCCAGCAGCCGATTATATAGCGGGATTAACAATGAGCAGTTCTTC. Its protein product is CASSRLYSGINNEQFF.

In its sample, this clonotype was seen many times. The rearrangement joins TRBV5-5 to TRBJ2-1; D uncertain. The CDR3 sequence is 11 residues long. Deletions cut 5 bases from V and 3 bases from J, with 3 bases between. Germline V gives CDR1 SGHKS, CDR2 YYEKEE (reference sequence). CDR3 nucleotide sequence: TGTGCCAGCAGAAACTACAATGAGCAGTTCTTC. Translating gives CASRNYNEQFF.

This clonotype was detected ten times or more. V gene TRBV12-3 or TRBV12-4 combines with J gene TRBJ1-2, with D possibly TRBD1 on 5 matching bases. V gave up 4 bases and J gave up 0 bases, with 12 bases separating them. The CDR3 is 15 residues long. CDR3 bases: TGTGCCAGCAGTTGGGGCGGGATTACTAACTATGGCTACACCTTC. It translates to CASSWGGITNYGYTF.

This rearrangement joins TRBV7-3 to TRBJ2-2; the D call may be TRBD1 or TRBD2 (5 bases each). Germline V CDR1 and CDR2: SGHTA, FQGTGA. Trimming removed 5 bases from V and 4 bases from J, with 14 bases in between. This CDR3 has 15 residues. The CDR3 bases are TGTGCCAGCAGCGAAACTGGGACGGGCACCGGGGAGCTGTTTTTT. Its translation: CASSETGTGTGELFF.

The rearrangement links TRBV20-1 to TRBJ1-1; D is ambiguous. Germline CDR1 DFQATT, CDR2 SNEGSKA (reference sequence). The V and J ends lost 6 bases and 1 base respectively, with 12 bases between them. This CDR3 has 13 amino acids. CDR3 region: CSAREDGNTEAFF. Here the CDR3 DNA reads TGCAGTGCACGAGAGGACGGGAACACTGAAGCTTTCTTT.

This clonotype was seen repeatedly, ten times or more. The chain joins TRBV12-3 or TRBV12-4 to TRBJ2-5, with D uncertain. The CDR3 has 14 residues. V was pared by 7 bases and J by 5 bases, with 17 bases between. CDR3 protein: CASNPGSLGETQYF. CDR3 DNA: TGTGCCAGCAACCCCGGGTCCTTGGGTGAGACCCAGTACTTC.

Comments on this clonotype: Sequence at one end of the junction differs from germline and may be a read error. The V gene is TRBV6-5, the J gene TRBJ2-7; D is perhaps TRBD1 or TRBD2 (6 bases each). The CDR3 extends over 13 amino acids. Germline assignment: CDR1 MNHEY and CDR2 SVGAGI. The CDR3 reads CASSSGDRDIVDF. In DNA, the CDR3 is TGTGCCAGCAGTTCGGGGGACCGGGACATTGTGGACTTC.

The chain carries TRBV29-1 and TRBJ2-3, with a possible D match to TRBD1 (6 bases). This CDR3 spans 15 amino acids. Germline assignment: CDR1 SQVTM and CDR2 ANQGSEA. The V end was cut by 1 base, the J end by 4 bases, with 15 bases between. CDR3 protein: CSVEGGRVGSDTQYF. In DNA form, the CDR3 reads TGCAGCGTTGAAGGGGGGCGGGTAGGTTCAGATACGCAGTATTTT.

This clonotype appeared many times. V gene TRBV20-1 combines with J gene TRBJ2-7; D remains unclear. The CDR3 consists of 9 residues. V was shortened by 7 bases and J by 5 bases, with 6 bases between the two germline ends. CDR1 is DFQATT and CDR2 is SNEGSKA in the germline V gene (reference sequence). CDR3 sequence: CSEIHEQYF. In DNA form, the CDR3 reads TGCAGTGAGATCCACGAGCAGTACTTC.

This clonotype came up many times. The chain carries TRBV28 and TRBJ1-2, with D perhaps TRBD1 (5 bases). The CDR3 spans 15 residues. The V end lost 4 bases, the J end lost 2 bases, and 14 bases lay between the germline ends. Germline assignment: CDR1 MDHEN and CDR2 SYDVKM. The CDR3: CASSYSWKGNYGYTF. The CDR3 nucleotides are TGTGCCAGCAGTTACAGCTGGAAGGGGAACTATGGCTACACCTTC.

This clonotype was seen many times. This chain links TRBV20-1 with TRBJ2-1; the match to TRBD2 covers 7 bases. Trimming took 1 base from V and 0 from J; bases not matched to a gene: 3. The CDR3 consists of 15 residues. Looked up from germline, CDR1 is DFQATT and CDR2 is SNEGSKA (reference sequence). The CDR3 nucleotides are TGCAGTGCTAGAGGGACTAGGAGCTCCTACAATGAGCAGTTCTTC. It codes for CSARGTRSSYNEQFF.

This clonotype was found a few times. The chain has TRBV18 and TRBJ2-2, with 9 bases lining up with TRBD2. The CDR3 runs to 16 residues. J lost 2 bases, V lost 2 bases, and 3 bases had no gene match. Germline CDR1 KGHSH, CDR2 LQKENI. The CDR3 reads CASSPKTSGNTGELFF. In DNA form, the CDR3 reads TGTGCCAGCTCACCAAAGACTAGCGGTAACACCGGGGAGCTGTTTTTT.

This clonotype was found a few times. The chain links TRBV12-3 or TRBV12-4 to TRBJ2-1, with TRBD2 identical over 7 bases. This CDR3 is built from 15 residues. The V and J ends lost 3 bases and 6 bases, in that order; junction bases with no gene match: 8. CDR3 residues: CASSLGGGGPNEQFF. In DNA form, the CDR3 reads TGTGCCAGCAGTTTGGGTGGGGGAGGGCCCAATGAGCAGTTCTTC.

This clonotype was observed many times. This chain uses TRBV7-8 with TRBJ2-3; the D gene is possibly TRBD1 (6 bases). Trimming pared 4 bases from V and 0 bases from J, leaving 11 bases between. Germline CDR1 reads SGHVS; CDR2 reads FQNEAQ. This CDR3 is 15 amino acids long. CDR3 DNA: TGTGCCAGCAGCTACACAGGGCAGAGCACAGATACGCAGTATTTT. Amino acid sequence: CASSYTGQSTDTQYF.

The CDR3 loop reads CASKELAGGAAVYEQYV. The CDR3 DNA sequence: TGTGCCAGCAAAGAATTAGCGGGAGGCGCCGCGGTCTACGAGCAGTACGTC. The chain recombines TRBV7-9 with TRBJ2-7; 10 bases map to TRBD2. The CDR3 runs to 17 residues. CDR1 is SEHNR, CDR2 FQNEAQ, per germline (reference sequence). Losses at the gene ends were 7 bases for V and 3 bases for J; bases not matched to a gene: 15.

This clonotype was picked up a small number of times. V is TRBV7-9 and J is TRBJ2-7; the match to TRBD1 covers 9 bases. The junction had 8 bases not matched to a gene; V was cut back by 5 bases and J by 6 bases. Germline assignment: CDR1 SEHNR and CDR2 FQNEAQ (reference sequence). There are 14 residues in the CDR3. Here the CDR3 DNA reads TGTGCCAGCAGCACGGACAGGGGCCCGCCCGAGCAGTACTTC. Translated: CASSTDRGPPEQYF.

The chain carries TRBV4-2 and TRBJ2-2; TRBD2 matches at 11 bases. The CDR3 is made up of 19 amino acids. Trimming at V came to 8 bases and at J to 5 bases, leaving 19 bases not matched to a gene. The germline V gene encodes CDR1 LGHNA and CDR2 YNFKEQ. The CDR3 bases are TGTGCCAGCGGACTTCCCCCGGGACTAGCGGTAGATAATACCGGGGAGCTGTTTTTT. As protein: CASGLPPGLAVDNTGELFF.

Notes on this clonotype: This may come from a read error, since a much larger clone is one base off. V and J are TRBV5-1 and TRBJ1-1; 7 nucleotides agree with TRBD1. Per the germline V gene, CDR1 is SGHRS and CDR2 is YFSETQ. Trimming at V came to 2 bases and at J to 1 base, leaving 14 bases not matched to a gene. The CDR3 consists of 18 residues. CDR3: CASSFDPGRGYGNTEAFF. DNA of the CDR3: TGCGCCAGCAGCTTTGATCCGGGCAGGGGGTATGGGAACACTGAAGCTTTCTTT.